Shown below are 2 T cell receptor beta chains from a single sample sequenced in a study of Graves' ophthalmopathy and Graves' hyperthyroidism. Amplification targeted the TCR beta CDR3 regions, with RNA transcripts as the source material. RT-PCR was first run with HTBI primers, then multiplex PCR in a second round. Via MiXCR, TCRdb re-called the multiplex PCR reads, giving one row per CDR3 protein. The table shows about 600,000 distinct CDR3 sequences, with about two fifths occurring only once. Sample: peripheral blood or thyroid tissue (not recorded which). Receptors originate from an adult man with Graves' hyperthyroidism.

A word on this clonotype: Given the absence of the conserved phenylalanine or tryptophan at the CDR3 end, a read error is likely. The chain employs TRBV10-3 and TRBJ2-5; 8 bases are shared with TRBD2. This CDR3 is 15 amino acids long. The germline gives CDR1 ENHRY, CDR2 SYGVKD. The V segment lost 10 bases and the J segment 5 bases; nucleotides outside the gene matches: 15. This chain's CDR3 is CASSESLAGTETQYL. The CDR3 bases are TGTGCCAGTAGTGAAAGTTTAGCGGGGACGGAGACCCAGTACCTC.

Concerning this clonotype: Compared with germline, one end of the junction differs, possibly owing to a read error. The CDR3 DNA reads TGTGCCAGCAGTGGGGGACTAGCGGGTTATACGCAGTATTTC. Translated, it gives CASSGGLAGYTQYF. V gene TRBV2 combines with J gene TRBJ2-3; 12 bases agree with TRBD2. Germline CDR1 SNHLY, CDR2 FYNNEI. This CDR3 spans 14 amino acids.